This entry lists 5 T cell receptor beta chains sequenced from one sample in a study of T cell responses to AZD1222 COVID-19 vaccine. Using immunoSEQ multiplex PCR, the repertoire was profiled, and TCRdb retains in-frame clones only, with some absent. The sample includes some 140,000 clones, 90% to 95% of them seen just once. This specimen consisted of peripheral blood, obtained on day 0 of AZD1222 vaccination. These receptor sequences come from an adult in good health.

V and J are TRBV5-1 and TRBJ2-5; 8 nucleotides line up with TRBD2. This CDR3 is 15 amino acids long. V was pared by 2 bases and J by 5 bases, with 8 bases of the junction left unmatched. Germline V gene data show CDR1 as SGHRS and CDR2 as YFSETQ. CDR3 sequence reads: CASSFTGGPRETQYF. CDR3 bases: TGCGCCAGCAGCTTTACGGGGGGGCCCCGGGAGACCCAGTACTTC.

This chain joins TRBV15 and TRBJ1-1; unclear D gene. This CDR3 spans 12 amino acids. Germline V gene data show CDR1 as LNHNV and CDR2 as YYDKDF (reference sequence). V dropped 0 bases and J dropped 11 bases, with 10 bases sitting between them. Here the CDR3 reads CATSRDGGYAFF. The DNA for the CDR3 is TGTGCCACCAGCAGAGATGGAGGGTATGCTTTCTTT.

For the CDR3, the DNA is TGTGCCAGCAGCTATGGTAGCGGGGGGGCTAACGAGCAGTACTTC. This codes for CASSYGSGGANEQYF. This chain joins TRBV27 and TRBJ2-7, with 11 bases identical to TRBD2. This CDR3 spans 15 amino acids. Germline V gene lookup returns CDR1 MNHEY and CDR2 SMNVEV (reference sequence). Germline trimming cut 6 bases from V and 5 bases from J; bases unmatched to any gene: 9.

V and J are TRBV4-3 and TRBJ1-2, with D possibly TRBD1 on 6 matching bases. Germline assignment: CDR1 LGHNA and CDR2 YSLEER. This CDR3 comprises 15 residues. Trimming removed 2 bases from V and 7 bases from J, with 17 bases in between. The CDR3 nucleotides are TGCGCCAGCAGCCAAAAGGGGGGAACCCATGGTGGCTACACCTTC. Translation gives CASSQKGGTHGGYTF.

The chain has TRBV11-2 and TRBJ2-7; maybe TRBD1 (6 bases). CDR1 SGHAT and CDR2 FQNNGV come from the germline V gene. The CDR3 has 17 amino acids. V was pared by 4 bases and J by 2 bases, with 21 bases between. The CDR3 spells CASSSFWKKTGAYEQYF. CDR3 sequence (DNA): TGTGCCAGCAGCTCATTTTGGAAAAAGACAGGAGCCTACGAGCAGTACTTC. The full variable domain, completed using reference TRBV11-2 and TRBJ2-7, is EAGVAQSPRYKIIEKRQSVAFWCNPISGHATLYWYQQILGQGPKLLIQFQNNGVVDDSQLPKDRFSAERLKGVDSTLKIQPAKLEDSAVYLCASSSFWKKTGAYEQYFGPGTRLTVT.